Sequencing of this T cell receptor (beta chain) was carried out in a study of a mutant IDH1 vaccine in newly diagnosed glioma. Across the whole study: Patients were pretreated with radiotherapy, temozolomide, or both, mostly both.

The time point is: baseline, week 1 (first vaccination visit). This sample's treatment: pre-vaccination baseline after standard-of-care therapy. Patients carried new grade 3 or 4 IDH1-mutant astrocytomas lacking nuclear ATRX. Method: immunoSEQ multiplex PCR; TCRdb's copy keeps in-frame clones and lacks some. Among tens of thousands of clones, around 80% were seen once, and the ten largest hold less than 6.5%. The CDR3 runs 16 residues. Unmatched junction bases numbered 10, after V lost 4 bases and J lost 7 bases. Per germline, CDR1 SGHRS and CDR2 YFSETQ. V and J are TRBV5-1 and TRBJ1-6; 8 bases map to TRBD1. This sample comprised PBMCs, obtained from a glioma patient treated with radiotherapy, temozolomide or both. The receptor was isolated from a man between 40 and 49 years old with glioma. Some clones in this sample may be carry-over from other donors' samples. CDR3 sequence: CASSRRTGGENSPLHF. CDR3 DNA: TGCGCCAGCAGCCGCCGAACAGGGGGTGAGAATTCACCCCTCCACTTT.